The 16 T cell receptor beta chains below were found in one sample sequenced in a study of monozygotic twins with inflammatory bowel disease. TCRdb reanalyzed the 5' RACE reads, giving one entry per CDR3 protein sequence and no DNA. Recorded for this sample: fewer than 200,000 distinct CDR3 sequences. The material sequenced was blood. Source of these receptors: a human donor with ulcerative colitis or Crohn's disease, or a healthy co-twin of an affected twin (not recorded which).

The CDR3 is CASSLGDSLNTEAFF. V is TRBV5-1 and J is TRBJ1-1; TCRdb reports TRBD1, a call that lacks DNA to check it against. Germline-derived CDR1 and CDR2 are SGHRS and YFSETQ. The CDR3 covers 15 residues.

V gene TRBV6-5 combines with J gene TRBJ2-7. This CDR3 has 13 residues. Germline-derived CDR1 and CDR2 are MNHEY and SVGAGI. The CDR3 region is CASTGSATYEQYF.

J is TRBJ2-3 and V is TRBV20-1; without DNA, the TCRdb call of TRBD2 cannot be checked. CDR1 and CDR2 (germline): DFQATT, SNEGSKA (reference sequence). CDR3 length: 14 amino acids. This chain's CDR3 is CSARSGSGTDTQYF.

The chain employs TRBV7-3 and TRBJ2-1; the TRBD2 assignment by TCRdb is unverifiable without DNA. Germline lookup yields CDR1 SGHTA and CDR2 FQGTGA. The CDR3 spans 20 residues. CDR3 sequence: CASSTFPGLAAKSSYNEQFF.

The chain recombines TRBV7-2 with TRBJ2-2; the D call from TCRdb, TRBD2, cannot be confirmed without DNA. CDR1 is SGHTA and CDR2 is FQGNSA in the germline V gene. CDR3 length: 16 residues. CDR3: CASSLVGGRALGELFF.

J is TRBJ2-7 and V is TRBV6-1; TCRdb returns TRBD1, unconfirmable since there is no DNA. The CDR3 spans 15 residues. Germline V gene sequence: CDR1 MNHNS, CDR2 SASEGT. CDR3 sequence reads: CATQPSRGGAFGQYF.

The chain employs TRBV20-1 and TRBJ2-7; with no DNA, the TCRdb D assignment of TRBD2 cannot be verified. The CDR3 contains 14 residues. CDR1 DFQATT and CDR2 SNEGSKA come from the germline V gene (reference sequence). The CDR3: CSANGLAGDYEQYF.

The CDR3 region is CASSQGGDQPQHF. The chain employs TRBV14 and TRBJ1-5. Germline V gene data show CDR1 as SGHDN and CDR2 as FVKESK. CDR3 length: 13 residues.

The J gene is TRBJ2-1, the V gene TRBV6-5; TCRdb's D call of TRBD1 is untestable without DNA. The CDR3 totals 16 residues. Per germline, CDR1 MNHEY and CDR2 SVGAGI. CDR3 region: CASSFRSGGGLDEQFF.

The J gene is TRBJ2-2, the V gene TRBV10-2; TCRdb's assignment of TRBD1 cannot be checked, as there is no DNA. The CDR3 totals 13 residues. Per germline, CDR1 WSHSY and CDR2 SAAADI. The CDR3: CASRGRGTGELFF.

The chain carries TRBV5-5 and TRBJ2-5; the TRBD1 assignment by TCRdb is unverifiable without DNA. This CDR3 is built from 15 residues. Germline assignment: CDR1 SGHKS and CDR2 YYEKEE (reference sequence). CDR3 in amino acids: CASAGGQGFQETQYF.

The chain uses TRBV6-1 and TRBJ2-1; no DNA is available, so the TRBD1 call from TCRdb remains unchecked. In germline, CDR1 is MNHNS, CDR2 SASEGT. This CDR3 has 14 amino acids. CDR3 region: CASILQGHNNEQFF.

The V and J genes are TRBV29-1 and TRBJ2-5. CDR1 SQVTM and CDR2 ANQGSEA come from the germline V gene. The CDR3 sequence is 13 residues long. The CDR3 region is CSVEDRGVETQYF. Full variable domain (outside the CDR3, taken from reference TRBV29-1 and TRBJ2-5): SAVISQKPSRDICQRGTSLTIQCQVDSQVTMMFWYRQQPGQSLTLIATANQGSEATYESGFVIDKFPISRPNLTFSTLTVSNMSPEDSSIYLCSVEDRGVETQYFGPGTRLLVL.

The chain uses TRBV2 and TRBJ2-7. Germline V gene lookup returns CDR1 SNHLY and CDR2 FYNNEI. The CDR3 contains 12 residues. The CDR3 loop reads CASKGQHGEQYF. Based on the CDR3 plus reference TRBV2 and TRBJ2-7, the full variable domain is EPEVTQTPSHQVTQMGQEVILRCVPISNHLYFYWYRQILGQKVEFLVSFYNNEISEKSEIFDDQFSVERPDGSNFTLKIRSTKLEDSAMYFCASKGQHGEQYFGPGTRLTVT.

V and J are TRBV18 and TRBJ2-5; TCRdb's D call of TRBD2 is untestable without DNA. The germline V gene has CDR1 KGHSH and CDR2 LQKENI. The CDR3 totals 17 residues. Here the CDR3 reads CASSPPFDLGLQETQYF.

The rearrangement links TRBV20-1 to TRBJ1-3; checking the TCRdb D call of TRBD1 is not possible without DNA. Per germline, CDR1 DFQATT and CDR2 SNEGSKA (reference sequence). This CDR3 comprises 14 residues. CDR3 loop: CSAVDRGSGNTIYF.